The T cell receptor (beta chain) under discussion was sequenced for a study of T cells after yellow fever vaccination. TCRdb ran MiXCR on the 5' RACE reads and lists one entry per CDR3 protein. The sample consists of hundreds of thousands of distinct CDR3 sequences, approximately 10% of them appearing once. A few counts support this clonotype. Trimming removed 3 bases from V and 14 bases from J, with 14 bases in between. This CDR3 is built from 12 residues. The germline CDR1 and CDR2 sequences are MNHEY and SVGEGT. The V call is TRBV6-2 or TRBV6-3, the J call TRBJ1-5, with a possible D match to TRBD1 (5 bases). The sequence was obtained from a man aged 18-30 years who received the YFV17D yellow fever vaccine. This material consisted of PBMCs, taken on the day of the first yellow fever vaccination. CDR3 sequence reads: CASSYREGVKHF. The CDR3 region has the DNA TGTGCCAGCAGTTATCGGGAAGGGGTGAAGCATTTT.